This T cell receptor (beta chain) is from a study of T cell responses to AZD1222 COVID-19 vaccine. This clone was recorded once. Its target is not known. Study observations and caveats: Samples come after the peak T cell response, not at day 14. Unmutated variant regions are reportedly the target of nearly half of TCRs that are spike-specific. Spike was spanned by vaccine-associated CD4 TCRs, which were dominant at 160-218 and 743-854. White British ancestry dominated among donors, who included more females, and clonal diversity was possibly underestimated.

Libraries were prepared by immunoSEQ multiplex PCR; TCRdb keeps only in-frame clonotypes and omits some of them. This table holds around 130,000 clones, around 90% found once. The V gene lost 4 bases and the J gene lost 5 bases, with 11 bases spanning the gap. CDR3 length: 14 amino acids. In germline, CDR1 is SGHTA, CDR2 FQGTGA. The rearrangement joins TRBV7-3 to TRBJ2-2; D gene ambiguous. The sample in question was peripheral blood, obtained 28 days after the second AZD1222 dose. The sequence came from an adult who received the AZD1222 COVID-19 vaccine. The CDR3 bases are TGTGCCAGCAGCTCCACCCGAACGACCGGGGAGCTGTTTTTT. It is translated as CASSSTRTTGELFF.